The 8 T cell receptor beta chains presented below share a single source sample, sequenced in a study of T cells in women clearing cervical HPV infection. Using immunoSEQ multiplex PCR, the repertoire was profiled, and TCRdb retains in-frame clones only, with some absent. This sample lists some 40,000 clones; its ten largest clones have approximately 6%. Sample: blood buffy coat. The source of these receptors is a woman aged 18 to 69 with a cervical HPV16 infection that either progressed to CIN3+ or cleared (not recorded which).

With respect to this clone: The CDR3 end lies 3 residues beyond the end of the read and is filled in from the germline J gene. The rearrangement uses TRBV7-2 and TRBJ1-2, with a possible D match to TRBD1 (5 bases). Per the germline V gene, CDR1 is SGHTA and CDR2 is FQGNSA. Trimming took 0 bases from V and 3 from J, leaving 11 bases between them. This CDR3 comprises 15 residues. The CDR3 bases that were read are TGTGCCAGCAGCTTAGCAACAGGCCGACACTATGGC. Its protein product is CASSLATGRHYG. The entire CDR3 is CASSLATGRHYGYTF.

In regard to this clone: The CDR3 goes on 3 residues after the read ends, and that part is filled in from the germline J gene. The chain couples TRBV5-6 to TRBJ2-7, with 9 bases matching TRBD1. Trimming cost V 2 bases and J 1 base; bases outside gene matches: 4. This CDR3 has 15 amino acids. Germline assignment: CDR1 SGHDT and CDR2 YYEEEE. The CDR3 loop reads CASSLGDRASYEQYF. The CDR3 DNA, read in part, is TGTGCCAGCAGCTTAGGGGACAGGGCGTCCTACGAG.

To note about this clone: Sequencing ends 3 residues short of the CDR3 end; the germline J gene provides the rest. The rearrangement joins TRBV28 to TRBJ2-7; TRBD1 matches 7 bases. This CDR3 has 13 residues. The J segment lost 4 bases and the V segment lost 6 bases, leaving 6 bases of the junction unmatched. Germline lookup yields CDR1 MDHEN and CDR2 SYDVKM. The CDR3 here is CASRQGSTYEQYF. The sequenced CDR3 bases are TGTGCCAGCAGACAGGGGTCGACATACGAG.

Remarks on this clone: The read finishes 3 residues shy of the CDR3 end, and the germline J gene is used to complete it. The chain is built from TRBV20-1 and TRBJ2-3, with a tentative D call TRBD1 (5 bases). V was trimmed by 1 base and J by 4 bases, leaving 6 bases between them. The germline V gene has CDR1 DFQATT and CDR2 SNEGSKA (reference sequence). This CDR3 is 12 amino acids long. CDR3 bases read: TGCAGTGCTAGAGCAGGGTCAGATACG. It yields the protein CSARAGSDT. Given in full, the CDR3 is CSARAGSDTQYF.

Details on this clone: The read ends 3 residues before the CDR3 terminus; that terminus is restored from the germline J gene. The chain joins TRBV2 to TRBJ2-7; D possibly corresponds to TRBD1 (6 bases). CDR1 and CDR2 (germline): SNHLY, FYNNEI. The length of the CDR3 is 13 residues. V lost 3 bases to trimming and J lost 3 bases, with 9 bases between them. CDR3 residues: CASSEWTDYEQYF. Incomplete CDR3 DNA: TGTGCCAGCAGTGAGTGGACAGACTACGAG.

CDR3: CASSALTGGDDYTF. CDR3 bases read: TGTGCCAGCAGTGCCCTTACAGGGGGCGATGAC. V usage is TRBV6-1 and J usage is TRBJ1-2, with TRBD1 matching 9 bases. The read is 3 residues too short to cover the CDR3 end, so that end is filled in from the germline J gene. This CDR3 is 14 amino acids long. Germline CDR1 reads MNHNS; CDR2 reads SASEGT.

For this clone: The read comes to an end 3 residues before the CDR3 does, leaving the germline J gene to fill in the end. This chain links TRBV19 with TRBJ1-5; D perhaps matches TRBD1 (6 bases). The germline CDR1 and CDR2 sequences are LNHDA and SQIVND (reference sequence). V lost 7 bases and J 9 bases, leaving 19 bases between the germline ends. This CDR3 spans 14 amino acids. Incomplete CDR3 DNA: TGTGCCAGTAAAGGTGAGGGGGGGCATTTGCCC. Protein product: CASKGEGGHLP. The entire CDR3 is CASKGEGGHLPQHF.

A word on this clone: The sequence runs out 3 residues before the end of the CDR3; the remainder is reconstructed from the germline J gene. Different DNA sequences within this sample yield the same CDR3. The chain combines TRBV5-1 with TRBJ1-1; 7 nucleotides agree with TRBD1. Germline CDR1 SGHRS, CDR2 YFSETQ. The CDR3 sequence is 12 residues long. The sequenced CDR3 bases are TGCGCCAGCAGCCCAGAGACAGGGGAA. This sequence encodes CASSPETGE. The whole CDR3 protein is CASSPETGEAFF.